The 21 T cell receptor beta chains below come from one sample, sequenced in a study of control samples from healthy donors and cancer patients. Libraries were prepared by immunoSEQ multiplex PCR; TCRdb keeps only in-frame clonotypes and omits some of them. The sample has roughly 80,000 clones; 85% to 90% are singletons. The material sequenced was blood. The receptors originated from a man aged 50 to 59 in good health.

The rearrangement links TRBV29-1 to TRBJ2-5, with 11 bases aligning to TRBD2. Germline V lookup: CDR1 SQVTM, CDR2 ANQGSEA. Germline trimming cut 4 bases from V and 3 bases from J; bases unmatched to any gene: 4. The CDR3 length is 14 residues. CDR3 loop: CSVVDSGGEETQYF. The CDR3 DNA reads TGCAGCGTTGTTGATAGCGGGGGGGAAGAGACCCAGTACTTC.

This clone showed up just once. This chain uses TRBV12-3 or TRBV12-4 with TRBJ1-1; D is uncertain. The CDR3 is 12 residues long. The germline V and J ends were trimmed by 7 bases and 5 bases, with 11 bases remaining between them. The CDR3, as DNA: TGTGCCAGCACCCTTTTTCGGACTGAAGCTTTCTTT. Translating gives CASTLFRTEAFF.

This chain uses TRBV5-6 with TRBJ2-3; 13 nucleotides match TRBD2. V was pared by 6 bases and J by 5 bases, with 15 bases of the junction left unmatched. The CDR3 is 18 residues long. The germline V gene has CDR1 SGHDT and CDR2 YYEEEE. The CDR3 reads CASKPKTSGGYEGDTQYF. DNA for the CDR3: TGTGCCAGCAAGCCTAAGACTAGCGGGGGGTACGAGGGAGATACGCAGTATTTT.

The V gene is TRBV27, the J gene TRBJ1-1; D is unresolved. V dropped 4 bases and J dropped 0 bases, with 18 bases sitting between them. The CDR3 has 17 residues. Germline assignment: CDR1 MNHEY and CDR2 SMNVEV (reference sequence). In DNA, the CDR3 is TGTGCCAGCAGTTCCATACTTCGACACCCCATGAACACTGAAGCTTTCTTT. This encodes CASSSILRHPMNTEAFF.

The chain carries TRBV9 and TRBJ2-2; D is possibly TRBD1 (7 bases). Trimming took 0 bases from V and 6 from J, leaving 15 bases between them. The CDR3 spans 16 residues. The germline V gene has CDR1 SGDLS and CDR2 YYNGEE. The CDR3 spells CASSVGEDRRAGELFF. The CDR3 DNA follows: TGTGCCAGCAGCGTAGGGGAGGACAGGCGTGCCGGGGAGCTGTTTTTT.

The rearrangement joins TRBV6-1 to TRBJ1-1; no reliable D call. Germline CDR1 and CDR2: MNHNS and SASEGT. The CDR3 contains 13 residues. V was cut by 1 base and J by 6 bases, with 9 bases left in between. The CDR3 sequence: CASSEGAGAEAFF. CDR3 nucleotides: TGTGCCAGCAGTGAAGGGGCGGGCGCTGAAGCTTTCTTT.

This chain connects TRBV6-1 to TRBJ2-1; 11 nucleotides line up with TRBD1. CDR1 is MNHNS, CDR2 SASEGT, per germline. The CDR3 is made up of 18 amino acids. V lost 2 bases, J lost 4 bases, and 10 bases stayed unmatched. The CDR3 DNA sequence: TGTGCCAGCAGTGAAAAAGGGACAGGGGGGATCCTTTACAATGAGCAGTTCTTC. It is translated as CASSEKGTGGILYNEQFF.

The V and J genes are TRBV13 and TRBJ2-1, with 10 bases lining up with TRBD2. J lost 3 bases, V lost 3 bases, and 5 bases had no gene match. There are 16 residues in the CDR3. Germline assignment: CDR1 PRHDT and CDR2 FYEKMQ (reference sequence). The CDR3 DNA is TGTGCCAGCAGCTTTAGCTTAGCGGGGGGCTACAATGAGCAGTTCTTC. The encoded protein is CASSFSLAGGYNEQFF. The entire variable domain, with the rest obtained from reference TRBV13 and TRBJ2-1, is as follows: AAGVIQSPRHLIKEKRETATLKCYPIPRHDTVYWYQQGPGQDPQFLISFYEKMQSDKGSIPDRFSAQQFSDYHSELNMSSLELGDSALYFCASSFSLAGGYNEQFFGPGTRLTVL.

The chain carries TRBV19 and TRBJ2-1; 11 bases are a match to TRBD2. Germline lookup yields CDR1 LNHDA and CDR2 SQIVND (reference sequence). J gave up 4 bases and V 4 bases, and 9 bases lay outside the gene matches. The CDR3 has 17 amino acids. The CDR3 spells CASSRMGLAASYNEQFF. The CDR3 DNA is TGTGCCAGTAGTAGGATGGGACTAGCGGCTTCATACAATGAGCAGTTCTTC.

The gene calls are TRBV5-4 and TRBJ1-4; perhaps TRBD1 as D (5 bases). The CDR3 covers 14 residues. Germline CDR1 reads SGHNT; CDR2 reads YYREEE (reference sequence). The V gene lost 2 bases and the J gene lost 4 bases, with 9 bases spanning the gap. The CDR3 sequence is CASSLGRVNEKLFF. CDR3 sequence (DNA): TGTGCCAGCAGCTTAGGCAGGGTTAATGAAAAACTGTTTTTT.

V is TRBV6-6 and J is TRBJ2-7, with a weak D call TRBD1 (5 bases). V was trimmed by 5 bases and J by 4 bases, leaving 27 bases between them. CDR3 length: 18 residues. Germline CDR1 reads MNHNY; CDR2 reads SVGAGI (reference sequence). The DNA of the CDR3 is TGTGCCAGCAGTCCATTTAATGGGGCCTTATCGACCGGGTACGAGCAGTACTTC. Its protein product is CASSPFNGALSTGYEQYF.

This chain uses TRBV10-3 with TRBJ1-2, with D uncertain. The V end lost 3 bases, the J end lost 2 bases, and 7 bases lay between the germline ends. In germline, CDR1 is ENHRY, CDR2 SYGVKD. The CDR3 sequence is 13 residues long. The DNA of the CDR3 is TGTGCCATCAGTGACGGGCAAAACTATGGCTACACCTTC. It codes for CAISDGQNYGYTF.

V and J are TRBV6-5 and TRBJ1-5; TRBD1 might be the D (6 bases). This CDR3 is 15 amino acids long. The V end lost 6 bases, the J end lost 6 bases, and 18 bases lay between the germline ends. Germline-derived CDR1 and CDR2 are MNHEY and SVGAGI. The CDR3 is CASRISQGTGQPQHF. The CDR3 nucleotides are TGTGCCAGCAGAATAAGTCAGGGGACTGGTCAGCCCCAGCATTTT.

The J gene is TRBJ2-7, the V gene TRBV5-1; perhaps TRBD1 as D (6 bases). Germline CDR1 reads SGHRS; CDR2 reads YFSETQ. This CDR3 comprises 13 residues. Trimming left V 5 bases short and J 7 bases short, with 16 bases between. The CDR3 spells CASRPGQTGEQYF. For the CDR3, the DNA is TGCGCCAGCAGACCTGGACAGACCGGGGAGCAGTACTTC.

This clone was counted between two and nine times. V usage is TRBV2 and J usage is TRBJ1-5; TRBD1 matches at 9 bases. This CDR3 region has 14 residues. CDR1 and CDR2 from the germline V gene are SNHLY and FYNNEI. The V segment lost 1 base and the J segment 6 bases; nucleotides outside the gene matches: 1. CDR3 residues: CASSEGGQGQPQHF. The CDR3 region has the DNA TGTGCCAGCAGTGAAGGGGGACAGGGTCAGCCCCAGCATTTT.

This chain joins TRBV6-4 and TRBJ1-4; TRBD1 agrees at 8 bases. Germline CDR1 reads MRHNA; CDR2 reads SNTAGT. This CDR3 spans 15 amino acids. The junction had 11 bases not matched to a gene; V was cut back by 6 bases and J by 8 bases. The CDR3 sequence: CASSPGGDRFEKLFF. CDR3 DNA sequence: TGTGCCAGCAGCCCAGGAGGGGACAGGTTCGAAAAACTGTTTTTT.

This chain uses TRBV6-5 with TRBJ1-2, with 8 bases identical to TRBD1. The germline V gene has CDR1 MNHEY and CDR2 SVGAGI. Trimming at V came to 10 bases and at J to 0 bases, leaving 7 bases not matched to a gene. The CDR3 loop spans 14 amino acids. The CDR3: CATDREGANYGYTF. The CDR3 nucleotides are TGTGCCACGGACAGGGAGGGAGCTAACTATGGCTACACCTTC.

The chain links TRBV19 to TRBJ1-4; 8 nucleotides line up with TRBD1. The CDR3 is made up of 15 amino acids. CDR1 and CDR2 (germline): LNHDA, SQIVND (reference sequence). The junction had 4 bases not matched to a gene; V was cut back by 4 bases and J by 3 bases. The CDR3 protein is CASSTHRGANEKLFF. DNA of the CDR3: TGTGCCAGTAGTACCCACAGGGGGGCTAATGAAAAACTGTTTTTT.

CDR3 sequence: CAWSGPGGWGYTF. Here the CDR3 DNA reads TGTGCCTGGAGTGGCCCAGGGGGATGGGGCTACACCTTC. The chain joins TRBV30 to TRBJ1-2; TRBD1 agrees at 7 bases. The CDR3 covers 13 residues. Trimming at V came to 1 base and at J to 8 bases, leaving 7 bases not matched to a gene. Looked up from germline, CDR1 is GTSNPN and CDR2 is SVGIG (reference sequence).

The rearrangement joins TRBV14 to TRBJ1-4; D perhaps matches TRBD1 (5 bases). Per germline, CDR1 SGHDN and CDR2 FVKESK. The V end was cut by 0 bases, the J end by 7 bases, with 21 bases between. The CDR3 is made up of 18 amino acids. The CDR3 DNA reads as TGTGCCAGCAGCCAAGATCGAGGAGTGGGACTAGGTATTGAAAAACTGTTTTTT. Translation: CASSQDRGVGLGIEKLFF.

The chain has TRBV12-5 and TRBJ1-1; 9 bases are a match to TRBD1. Germline V gives CDR1 LGHNT, CDR2 FRNRAP. Unmatched junction bases numbered 13, after V lost 2 bases and J lost 3 bases. The CDR3 has 18 amino acids. CDR3 residues: CASGLPSRGQGFDTEAFF. DNA of the CDR3: TGTGCTAGTGGTTTGCCCAGCCGGGGACAGGGTTTCGACACTGAAGCTTTCTTT.